This paragraph reports one T cell receptor beta chain. The target antigen is unknown. The sample originates from a study of post-analysis software for immune sequencing data. Looked up from germline, CDR1 is DFQATT and CDR2 is SNEGSKA (reference sequence). The CDR3 length is 14 residues. Regarding the study as a whole: Several TRBV segments were more frequent in patients than controls; TRBV5-6, TRBV5-1 and TRBV20-1 belonged to this group. Samples sharing a preparation batch grouped tightly together when assessed by F measure. Normalized Chao1 diversity in multiple sclerosis patients fell significantly below that of controls.

TCR beta libraries were prepared from cDNA with unique molecular identifiers. TCRdb re-called the PCR reads with MiXCR, one entry per CDR3 protein. The sample has about 460,000 distinct CDR3 sequences, roughly 45% seen once. This TCR was sampled from a girl aged 5-17 years with multiple sclerosis. Sequencing was carried out using blood. The gene calls are TRBV20-1 and TRBJ2-4; weak D call: TRBD1 (6 bases). Near its end, the DNA agrees better with TRBJ2-7, so the J call may be wrong. CDR3 sequence: CSARDQGKSYEQYF. Written as DNA, the CDR3 is TGCAGTGCTAGAGATCAGGGGAAAAGCTACGAGCAGTACTTC.